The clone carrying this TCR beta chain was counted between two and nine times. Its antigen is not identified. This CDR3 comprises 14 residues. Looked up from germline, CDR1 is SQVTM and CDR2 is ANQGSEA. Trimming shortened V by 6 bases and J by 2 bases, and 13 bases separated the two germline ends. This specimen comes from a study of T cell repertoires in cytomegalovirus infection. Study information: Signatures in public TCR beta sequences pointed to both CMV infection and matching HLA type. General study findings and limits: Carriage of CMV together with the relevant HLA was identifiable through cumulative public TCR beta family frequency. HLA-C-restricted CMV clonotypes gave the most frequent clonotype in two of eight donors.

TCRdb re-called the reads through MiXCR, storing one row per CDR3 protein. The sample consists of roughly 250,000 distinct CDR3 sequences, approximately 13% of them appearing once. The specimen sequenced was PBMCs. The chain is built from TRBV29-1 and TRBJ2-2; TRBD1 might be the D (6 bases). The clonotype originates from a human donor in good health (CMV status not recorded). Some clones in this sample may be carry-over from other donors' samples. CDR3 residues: CSVGRGSNTGELFF. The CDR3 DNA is TGCAGCGTAGGAAGGGGGTCCAACACCGGGGAGCTGTTTTTT.